The 23 T cell receptor beta chains reported below all come from one sample, sequenced in a study of CD8 T cells in ankylosing spondylitis. General study results and limits: Blood of patients with ankylosing spondylitis appeared to be characterized by a TCR beta motif of seven or eight highly homologous variants.

TCRdb analysed the 5' RACE reads with MiXCR anew, one entry per CDR3 protein. This sample carries about 540,000 distinct CDR3 sequences, roughly 13% of them seen once, and the ten largest clones take 6.5% to 7%. The antigens of these receptors remain unknown. The sequenced sample consisted of blood, either unsorted or a sorted T cell fraction (not recorded which). These receptors all stem from a male donor with ankylosing spondylitis.

This clonotype showed up just a few times. The V call is TRBV5-5, the J call TRBJ1-5; no clear D gene. The germline CDR1 and CDR2 sequences are SGHKS and YYEKEE (reference sequence). V lost 4 bases to trimming and J lost 7 bases, with 15 bases between them. CDR3 size: 14 residues. CDR3 loop: CASSLGPLRQPQHF. The CDR3 DNA is TGTGCCAGCAGCCTCGGACCCCTACGACAGCCCCAGCATTTT.

This clonotype was seen ten or more times. The chain couples TRBV6-1 to TRBJ2-3; 7 bases fit TRBD1. The CDR3 runs 13 residues. Looked up from germline, CDR1 is MNHNS and CDR2 is SASEGT. After removal of 5 bases from V and 3 bases from J, the junction contained 2 bases not matched to a gene. In DNA form, the CDR3 reads TGTGCCAGCAGTACAGGGGTGACAGATACGCAGTATTTT. Its protein is CASSTGVTDTQYF.

V and J are TRBV15 and TRBJ1-3; D uncertain. Germline-derived CDR1 and CDR2 are LNHNV and YYDKDF (reference sequence). This CDR3 contains 15 residues. V was clipped by 1 base and J by 4 bases, with 11 bases between them. The CDR3 region is CATSRGAGAGNTIYF. The CDR3 region has the DNA TGTGCCACCAGCAGAGGTGCGGGTGCGGGAAACACCATATATTTT.

This clonotype occurred a few times. The chain carries TRBV2 and TRBJ1-2; TRBD1 agrees at 8 bases. Germline V gene lookup returns CDR1 SNHLY and CDR2 FYNNEI. The CDR3 has 14 residues. The junction had 11 bases not matched to a gene; V was cut back by 6 bases and J by 8 bases. CDR3 nucleotides: TGTGCCAGCAGGTTCTTTGGACAGGGAGAAGGCTACACCTTC. Amino acid sequence: CASRFFGQGEGYTF.

In this sample, this clonotype turned up a few times. Relative to the germline gene, one junction end is altered; a read error may explain this. V is TRBV7-6 and J is TRBJ2-1; D is ambiguous. The CDR3 covers 14 residues. Germline V gene lookup returns CDR1 SGHVS and CDR2 FNYEAQ. The CDR3 coding sequence is TGTGCCAGCACCTTAACAACGGGCGTTAATGAGCAGTTCTTC. The encoded protein is CASTLTTGVNEQFF.

This clonotype was seen only a few times. This sequence joins TRBV6-1 and TRBJ2-1; the match to TRBD1 covers 9 bases. This CDR3 is 14 amino acids long. Germline V CDR1 and CDR2: MNHNS, SASEGT. The J segment lost 8 bases and the V segment lost 7 bases, leaving 9 bases of the junction unmatched. The CDR3 nucleotides are TGTGCCAGCATTGACAGGGGGGCTGCTCATGAGCAGTTCTTC. Translating gives CASIDRGAAHEQFF.

This clonotype was observed a handful of times. The chain uses TRBV3-1 and TRBJ1-2; unclear D gene. Germline V gives CDR1 LGHDT, CDR2 YNNKEL (reference sequence). Trimming stripped 1 base from V and 7 bases from J, with 10 bases between. The CDR3 is made up of 13 amino acids. As DNA, the CDR3 is TGTGCCAGCAGCCAAGTAGAGGCCTCTGGCTACACCTTC. Translation gives CASSQVEASGYTF. The whole variable domain, remainder taken from reference TRBV3-1 and TRBJ1-2, is DTAVSQTPKYLVTQMGNDKSIKCEQNLGHDTMYWYKQDSKKFLKIMFSYNNKELIINETVPNRFSPKSPDKAHLNLHINSLELGDSAVYFCASSQVEASGYTFGSGTRLTVV.

This sequence joins TRBV18 and TRBJ1-2, with D maybe TRBD1 (6 bases). CDR1 KGHSH and CDR2 LQKENI come from the germline V gene. The CDR3 runs to 14 residues. V was trimmed by 5 bases and J by 2 bases, leaving 12 bases between them. The CDR3 sequence is CASSTNGQNYGYTF. DNA of the CDR3: TGTGCCAGCTCAACAAACGGACAGAACTATGGCTACACCTTC. Variable domain in full (rest from reference TRBV18 and TRBJ1-2): NAGVMQNPRHLVRRRGQEARLRCSPMKGHSHVYWYRQLPEEGLKFMVYLQKENIIDESGMPKERFSAEFPKEGPSILRIQQVVRGDSAAYFCASSTNGQNYGYTFGSGTRLTVV.

Here the CDR3 DNA reads TGTGCCATCAGTGAGGTCAGCGTAGATACGCAGTATTTT. It yields the protein CAISEVSVDTQYF. V is TRBV10-3 and J is TRBJ2-3; D uncertain. Germline V gene data show CDR1 as ENHRY and CDR2 as SYGVKD. V gave up 2 bases and J gave up 5 bases, with 8 bases separating them. The CDR3 covers 13 residues.

The rearrangement uses TRBV24-1 and TRBJ2-1, with a weak D call TRBD2 (6 bases). Germline V gene data show CDR1 as KGHDR and CDR2 as SFDVKD. This CDR3 comprises 14 residues. Trimming shortened V by 2 bases and J by 7 bases, and 11 bases separated the two germline ends. This CDR3 is CATSDWGENNEQFF. CDR3 DNA sequence: TGTGCCACCAGTGATTGGGGGGAGAATAATGAGCAGTTCTTC.

The V call is TRBV11-1, the J call TRBJ2-3; 7 bases are a match to TRBD2. J was trimmed by 1 base and V by 6 bases; bases with no gene match: 10. CDR1 and CDR2 (germline): SGHAT, FQDESV (reference sequence). CDR3 size: 16 residues. CDR3 region: CASSLGGIIGTDTQYF. The CDR3 nucleotides read TGTGCCAGCAGTCTGGGGGGGATTATCGGCACAGATACGCAGTATTTT. The full variable domain, completed using reference TRBV11-1 and TRBJ2-3, is EAEVAQSPRYKITEKSQAVAFWCDPISGHATLYWYRQILGQGPELLVQFQDESVVDDSQLPKDRFSAERLKGVDSTLKIQPAELGDSAMYLCASSLGGIIGTDTQYFGPGTRLTVL.

The gene calls are TRBV20-1 and TRBJ2-1; the D gene is possibly TRBD1 (5 bases). Per the germline V gene, CDR1 is DFQATT and CDR2 is SNEGSKA (reference sequence). Trimming took 4 bases from V and 5 from J, leaving 12 bases between them. The CDR3 length is 13 residues. CDR3 nucleotides: TGCAGTGCTACACCCGACAGCGACAATGAGCAGTTCTTC. Protein product: CSATPDSDNEQFF.

The gene calls are TRBV2 and TRBJ2-6; the D is unclear. The CDR3 has 13 residues. The germline CDR1 and CDR2 sequences are SNHLY and FYNNEI. Between the trimmed V and J ends, which lost 6 bases and 8 bases, there was a span of 11 bases. This chain's CDR3 is CASSSAQPNVLTF. The CDR3 region has the DNA TGTGCCAGCAGCTCAGCTCAGCCCAACGTCCTGACTTTC.

There are a few counts of this clonotype. This chain connects TRBV11-3 to TRBJ2-5; no definite D call. Trimming took off 6 bases at V and 7 bases at J, with 18 bases between the two ends. There are 14 residues in the CDR3. Germline CDR1 reads SGHNT; CDR2 reads YENEEA. CDR3: CASSWSSTKGTQYF. The CDR3 DNA is TGTGCCAGCAGTTGGTCGTCAACAAAGGGGACCCAGTACTTC.

This clonotype came up many times. The gene calls are TRBV12-3 or TRBV12-4 and TRBJ2-1, with TRBD1 matching 7 bases. There are 12 residues in the CDR3. V shed 5 bases and J 14 bases; nucleotides not matched to a gene: 9. The CDR3 nucleotides are TGTGCCAGCAGTATAACGGGACAGTGGGAGTTCTTC. Amino acid sequence: CASSITGQWEFF.

This clonotype was picked up a small number of times. The CDR3 sequence: CATGAGANTEAFF. CDR3 coding DNA: TGTGCCACCGGGGCAGGGGCGAACACTGAAGCTTTCTTT. This chain links TRBV15 with TRBJ1-1, with a tentative D call TRBD1 (6 bases). The V end lost 8 bases, the J end lost 1 base, and 11 bases lay between the germline ends. Germline assignment: CDR1 LNHNV and CDR2 YYDKDF (reference sequence). The CDR3 extends over 13 amino acids.

A few counts support this clonotype. CDR3 DNA sequence: TGTGCCAGCAGCGCGACACAGTCCTATAATTCACCCCTCCACTTT. Protein sequence: CASSATQSYNSPLHF. The chain combines TRBV7-2 with TRBJ1-6; D is uncertain. The germline V gene has CDR1 SGHTA and CDR2 FQGNSA. V shed 5 bases and J shed 1 base, with 9 bases lying between them. CDR3 length: 15 residues.

This clonotype was observed a handful of times. The chain has TRBV5-1 and TRBJ2-5; maybe TRBD1 (6 bases). CDR1 is SGHRS and CDR2 is YFSETQ in the germline V gene. This CDR3 contains 13 residues. V was trimmed by 4 bases and J by 2 bases, leaving 9 bases between them. The CDR3 nucleotides read TGCGCCAGCAGCGAACAGGGTCAAGAGACCCAGTACTTC. Its protein product is CASSEQGQETQYF.

This sequence joins TRBV5-1 and TRBJ2-2; 10 positions agree with TRBD1. CDR1 is SGHRS and CDR2 is YFSETQ in the germline V gene. The CDR3 spans 17 residues. J lost 2 bases, V lost 0 bases, and 4 bases had no gene match. DNA for the CDR3: TGCGCCAGCAGCTTGGATCCGACAGGGGGCAACACCGGGGAGCTGTTTTTT. It encodes CASSLDPTGGNTGELFF.

This clonotype was detected a few times. This chain links TRBV20-1 with TRBJ1-2; D remains ambiguous. The V end was cut by 6 bases, the J end by 4 bases, with 12 bases between. This CDR3 has 12 residues. From germline, CDR1 is DFQATT and CDR2 SNEGSKA (reference sequence). The CDR3, as DNA: TGCAGTGCCGAGGCGGGCAGCTATGGCTACACCTTC. Protein: CSAEAGSYGYTF.

This clonotype was counted many times. This chain uses TRBV20-1 with TRBJ2-7; 7 positions match TRBD1. The ends lost 6 bases at V and 10 bases at J; junction bases unmatched: 9. The CDR3 extends over 11 amino acids. From germline, CDR1 is DFQATT and CDR2 SNEGSKA (reference sequence). The CDR3 coding sequence is TGCAGTGCGACAACAGGGGTTCTTCAGTACGTC. Its translation is CSATTGVLQYV.

The genes are TRBV11-3 and TRBJ2-1; D is possibly TRBD1 or TRBD2 (5 bases each). This CDR3 has 15 amino acids. V lost 4 bases and J 3 bases, leaving 13 bases between the germline ends. The V gene's germline CDR1 is SGHNT and CDR2 YENEEA. CDR3 region: CASSSGPIIYNEQFF. DNA of the CDR3: TGTGCCAGCAGCTCGGGACCCATCATCTACAATGAGCAGTTCTTC.

The genes are TRBV9 and TRBJ1-3, with D possibly matching TRBD1 (6 bases). Germline V CDR1 and CDR2: SGDLS, YYNGEE. V dropped 0 bases and J dropped 0 bases, with 10 bases sitting between them. There are 16 residues in the CDR3. CDR3 residues: CASSVATGTSGNTIYF. CDR3 in DNA: TGTGCCAGCAGCGTAGCCACAGGGACCTCTGGAAACACCATATATTTT.